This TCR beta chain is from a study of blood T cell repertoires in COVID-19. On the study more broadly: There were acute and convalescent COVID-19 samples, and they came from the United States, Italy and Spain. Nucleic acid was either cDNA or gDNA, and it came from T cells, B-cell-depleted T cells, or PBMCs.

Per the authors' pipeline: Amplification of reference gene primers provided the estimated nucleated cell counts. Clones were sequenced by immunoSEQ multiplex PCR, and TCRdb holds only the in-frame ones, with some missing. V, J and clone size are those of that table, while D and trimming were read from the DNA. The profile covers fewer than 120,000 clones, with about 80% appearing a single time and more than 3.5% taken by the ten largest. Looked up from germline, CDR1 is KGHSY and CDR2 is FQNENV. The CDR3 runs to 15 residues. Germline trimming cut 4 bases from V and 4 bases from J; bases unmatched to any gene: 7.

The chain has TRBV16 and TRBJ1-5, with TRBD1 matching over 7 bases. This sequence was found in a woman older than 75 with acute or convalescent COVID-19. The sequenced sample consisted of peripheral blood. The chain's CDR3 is CASSPNQGVNQPQHF. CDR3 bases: TGTGCCAGCAGCCCAAACCAGGGGGTAAATCAGCCCCAGCATTTT.